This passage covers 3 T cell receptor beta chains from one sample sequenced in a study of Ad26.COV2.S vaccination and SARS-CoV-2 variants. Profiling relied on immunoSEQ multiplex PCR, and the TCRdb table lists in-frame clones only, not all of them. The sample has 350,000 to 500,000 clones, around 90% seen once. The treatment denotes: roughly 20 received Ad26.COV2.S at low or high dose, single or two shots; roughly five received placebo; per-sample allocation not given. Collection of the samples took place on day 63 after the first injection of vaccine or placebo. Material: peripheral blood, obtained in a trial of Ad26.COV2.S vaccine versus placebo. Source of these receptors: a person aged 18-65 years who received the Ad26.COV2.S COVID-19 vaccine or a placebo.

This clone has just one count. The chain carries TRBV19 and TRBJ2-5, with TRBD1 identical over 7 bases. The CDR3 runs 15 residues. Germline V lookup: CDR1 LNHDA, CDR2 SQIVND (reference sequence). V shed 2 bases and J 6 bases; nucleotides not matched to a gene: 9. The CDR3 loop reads CASSITAGGSKTQYF. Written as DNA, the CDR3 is TGTGCCAGTAGTATAACGGCAGGGGGTTCGAAGACCCAGTACTTC. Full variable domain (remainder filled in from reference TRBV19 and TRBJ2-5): DGGITQSPKYLFRKEGQNVTLSCEQNLNHDAMYWYRQDPGQGLRLIYYSQIVNDFQKGDIAEGYSVSREKKESFPLTVTSAQKNPTAFYLCASSITAGGSKTQYFGPGTRLLVL.

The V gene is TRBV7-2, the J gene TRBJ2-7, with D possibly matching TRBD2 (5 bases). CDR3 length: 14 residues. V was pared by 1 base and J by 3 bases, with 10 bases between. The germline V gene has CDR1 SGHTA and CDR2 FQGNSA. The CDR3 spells CASSLVAGDYEQYF. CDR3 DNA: TGTGCCAGCAGCTTAGTTGCCGGGGACTACGAGCAGTACTTC.

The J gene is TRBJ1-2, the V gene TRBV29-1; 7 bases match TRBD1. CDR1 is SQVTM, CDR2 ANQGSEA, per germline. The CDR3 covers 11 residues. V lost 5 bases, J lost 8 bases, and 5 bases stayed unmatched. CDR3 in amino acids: CSVQGVLGYTF. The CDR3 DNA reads TGCAGCGTTCAGGGGGTTTTAGGCTACACCTTC. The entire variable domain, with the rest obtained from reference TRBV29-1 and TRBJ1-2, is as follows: SAVISQKPSRDICQRGTSLTIQCQVDSQVTMMFWYRQQPGQSLTLIATANQGSEATYESGFVIDKFPISRPNLTFSTLTVSNMSPEDSSIYLCSVQGVLGYTFGSGTRLTVV.